The TCR beta chain under discussion was sequenced for a study of PD-1 blockade in classical Hodgkin lymphoma. Findings and limits, study-wide: Compared with healthy donors, newly diagnosed patients reportedly showed lower baseline TCR diversity. Patients starting nivolumab less than 1 year after ASCT had lower diversity and were excluded from later analyses. A significant rise in TCR diversity was seen by C4D1 for CD4+ cells but not for CD8+ cells. Patients with a complete response exhibited baseline diversity comparable to newly diagnosed patients.

Sample time point: cycle 4 day 1 (C4D1), after 5 to 7 weeks of nivolumab. Every patient was affected by relapse after autologous stem cell transplantation, while exposure to brentuximab vedotin was not uniform. This CDR3 is 14 amino acids long. Trimming shortened V by 4 bases and J by 5 bases, and 12 bases separated the two germline ends. Per germline, CDR1 SGHDT and CDR2 YYEEEE. Regarding this clone: The antigen is not known.

The assay was immunoSEQ multiplex PCR, and TCRdb's table has in-frame clones only and misses some. There are about 50,000 clones in the sample; around 74% occur only once, and over 9.5% lies in the top ten. Here the sequenced sample was peripheral blood mononuclear cells (PBMCs), taken before the fourth cycle of nivolumab. This rearrangement joins TRBV5-6 to TRBJ1-4, with a tentative D call TRBD1 (5 bases). The receptor was derived from a human donor with classical Hodgkin lymphoma. CDR3 in DNA: TGTGCCAGCAGCATAAAGCGGGGCAATGAAAAACTGTTTTTT. This codes for CASSIKRGNEKLFF.